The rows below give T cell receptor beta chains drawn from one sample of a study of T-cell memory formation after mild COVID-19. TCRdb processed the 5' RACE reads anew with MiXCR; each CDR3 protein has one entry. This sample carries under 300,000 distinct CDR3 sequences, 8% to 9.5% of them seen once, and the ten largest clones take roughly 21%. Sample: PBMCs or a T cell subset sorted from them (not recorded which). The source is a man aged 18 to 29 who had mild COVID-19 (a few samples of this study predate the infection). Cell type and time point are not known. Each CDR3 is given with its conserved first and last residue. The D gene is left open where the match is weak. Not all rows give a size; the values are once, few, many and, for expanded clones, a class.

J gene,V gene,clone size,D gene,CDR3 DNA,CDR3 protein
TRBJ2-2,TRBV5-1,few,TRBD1,TGCGCCAGCAGTCGGACAGGGGAGGCGACCGGGGAGCTGTTTTTT,CASSRTGEATGELFF
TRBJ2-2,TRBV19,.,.,TGTGCCAGTAGTATAGAGACAGGCAACACCGGGGAGCTGTTTTTT,CASSIETGNTGELFF
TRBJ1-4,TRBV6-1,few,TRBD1,TGTGCCAGCAGTCACCGGGACAGGGGAGAAAAACTGTTTTTT,CASSHRDRGEKLFF
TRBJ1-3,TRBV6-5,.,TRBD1,TGTGCCAGCAGTTACTCGGGACAGTTCTCTGGAAACACCATATATTTT,CASSYSGQFSGNTIYF
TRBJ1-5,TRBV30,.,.,TGTGCCTGGAGATCCGGAGCACATCAGCCCCAGCATTTT,CAWRSGAHQPQHF
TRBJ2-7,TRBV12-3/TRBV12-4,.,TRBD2,TGTGCCAGCAGGCGCGGGGGGGGCCTGTACTTC,CASRRGGGLYF
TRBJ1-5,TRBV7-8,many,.,TGTGCCAGCAGCTTAGGCAGCCGTAATCAGCCCCAGCATTTT,CASSLGSRNQPQHF
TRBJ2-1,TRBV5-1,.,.,TGCGCCAGCAGCCTGGGGGCGGGGGAGTACAATGAGCAGTTCTTC,CASSLGAGEYNEQFF
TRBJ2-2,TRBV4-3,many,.,TGCGCCAGCAGCCAATTTGATCGCACGAACACCGGGGAGCTGTTTTTT,CASSQFDRTNTGELFF
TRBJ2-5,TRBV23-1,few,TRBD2,TGCGCCAGCAGTCAATCGACTAGCGGGGGGGTCCAAGAGACCCAGTACTTC,CASSQSTSGGVQETQYF
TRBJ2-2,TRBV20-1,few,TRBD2,TGCAGTGCTAGATCCCGGACTAGCGGGGGGACCGGGGAGCTGTTTTTT,CSARSRTSGGTGELFF
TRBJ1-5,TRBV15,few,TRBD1,TGTGCCACCACCCAGGGGGATAGCAATCAGCCCCAGCATTTT,CATTQGDSNQPQHF